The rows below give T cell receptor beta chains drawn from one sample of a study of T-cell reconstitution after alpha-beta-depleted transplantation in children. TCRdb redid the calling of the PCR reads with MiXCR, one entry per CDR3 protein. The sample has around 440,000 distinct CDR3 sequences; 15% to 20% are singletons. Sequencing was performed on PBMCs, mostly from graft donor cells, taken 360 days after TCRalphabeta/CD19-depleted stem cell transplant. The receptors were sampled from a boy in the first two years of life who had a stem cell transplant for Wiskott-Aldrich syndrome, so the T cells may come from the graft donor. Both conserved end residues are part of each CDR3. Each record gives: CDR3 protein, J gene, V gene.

CDR3: CSVGLDPGTDIYNEQFF
J: TRBJ2-1
V: TRBV29-1

CDR3: CASSFPPRSPPNEQFF
J: TRBJ2-1
V: TRBV12-3/TRBV12-4

CDR3: CASSFEGREKLFF
J: TRBJ1-4
V: TRBV5-1

CDR3: CASSPRLAELQETQYF
J: TRBJ2-5
V: TRBV7-8

CDR3: CSARRFATSGSAGELFF
J: TRBJ2-2
V: TRBV20-1

CDR3: CASSLAPSGSYNEQFF
J: TRBJ2-1
V: TRBV5-1

CDR3: CASSTFAGAFTDTQYF
J: TRBJ2-3
V: TRBV4-2

CDR3: CASSEVRESEQYF
J: TRBJ2-7
V: TRBV6-1

CDR3: CSARQGVSNQPQHF
J: TRBJ1-5
V: TRBV20-1

CDR3: CASSDEQGARIQYF
J: TRBJ2-5
V: TRBV10-1

CDR3: CATSDSRGDLEIF
J: TRBJ2-1
V: TRBV24-1

CDR3: CASSLMGASGELFF
J: TRBJ2-2
V: TRBV7-2

CDR3: CASSLGYGVENTEAFF
J: TRBJ1-1
V: TRBV7-9

CDR3: CASSYQGQGGDEQYF
J: TRBJ2-7
V: TRBV27

CDR3: CASSLIGTYEQYF
J: TRBJ2-7
V: TRBV18

CDR3: CSARDRRQGFYNEQFF
J: TRBJ2-1
V: TRBV20-1

CDR3: CASSLPGLAGVKEQFF
J: TRBJ2-1
V: TRBV7-9

CDR3: CAAGQRETQYF
J: TRBJ2-5
V: TRBV24-1

CDR3: CASSPRMAGYETQYF
J: TRBJ2-5
V: TRBV9

CDR3: CASSYGWNTEAFF
J: TRBJ1-1
V: TRBV5-1

CDR3: CASSLTGQKQETQYF
J: TRBJ2-5
V: TRBV5-1

CDR3: CASSDPGQGQGQETQYF
J: TRBJ2-5
V: TRBV4-1

CDR3: CSAPRLAGPSLQETQYF
J: TRBJ2-5
V: TRBV20-1

CDR3: CSVGLRMSTDTQYF
J: TRBJ2-3
V: TRBV29-1

CDR3: CASSPTLRGRYEKLFF
J: TRBJ1-4
V: TRBV18

CDR3: CSARGGHYNKQFF
J: TRBJ2-1
V: TRBV20-1

CDR3: CASSLSPGRGIYEQYF
J: TRBJ2-7
V: TRBV28

CDR3: CASSERPRETQYF
J: TRBJ2-5
V: TRBV10-1

CDR3: CASSFIESTEAFF
J: TRBJ1-1
V: TRBV28

CDR3: CASSQGQPLYGYTF
J: TRBJ1-2
V: TRBV3-1

CDR3: CASSTRLTGWGQETQYF
J: TRBJ2-5
V: TRBV12-3/TRBV12-4

CDR3: CASSLRRDRGRETQYF
J: TRBJ2-5
V: TRBV12-3/TRBV12-4

CDR3: CAWSVWGTDTQYF
J: TRBJ2-3
V: TRBV30

CDR3: CASSYGPWGSSYEQYF
J: TRBJ2-7
V: TRBV6-5

CDR3: CASSQVMAGEVWEQYF
J: TRBJ2-7
V: TRBV4-3

CDR3: CASRFSGDGSPLHF
J: TRBJ1-6
V: TRBV4-1

CDR3: CASRVSGGQTQYF
J: TRBJ2-5
V: TRBV3-1

CDR3: CASSYPGLSSYEQYF
J: TRBJ2-7
V: TRBV6-2/TRBV6-3

CDR3: CASSFTSGINEQFF
J: TRBJ2-1
V: TRBV5-1

CDR3: CASSLLTRGAPRETQYF
J: TRBJ2-5
V: TRBV5-5

CDR3: CASSLPLGRASYNEQFF
J: TRBJ2-1
V: TRBV11-3

CDR3: CASSLEAGTAYEQYF
J: TRBJ2-7
V: TRBV5-1

CDR3: CASSLVGTDSYEQYF
J: TRBJ2-7
V: TRBV11-3

CDR3: CASSQPGQGSETQYF
J: TRBJ2-5
V: TRBV4-1

CDR3: CAWSVKGGTEAFF
J: TRBJ1-1
V: TRBV30

CDR3: CSARDPRLPGTGGYEQYF
J: TRBJ2-7
V: TRBV20-1

CDR3: CASSFGGQGTLEQYF
J: TRBJ2-7
V: TRBV5-1

CDR3: CASSSRGGITNEQFF
J: TRBJ2-1
V: TRBV5-1

CDR3: CASRWDRGPADTQYF
J: TRBJ2-3
V: TRBV2

CDR3: CASSFSGGDTDTQYF
J: TRBJ2-3
V: TRBV28

CDR3: CASSQKPTWFDEKLFF
J: TRBJ1-4
V: TRBV3-1

CDR3: CASSLSFEKLVF
J: TRBJ1-4
V: TRBV28

CDR3: CASSPVIGIIQYF
J: TRBJ2-4
V: TRBV12-3/TRBV12-4

CDR3: CASSLTGPAEYEQYF
J: TRBJ2-7
V: TRBV5-1